These 11 T cell receptor beta chains originate from one sample sequenced in a study of cytomegalovirus exposure and HLA in healthy donors. Researchers ran the PCR with 60 Vbeta and 13 Jbeta primers. Some clones are missing from TCRdb's copy, which holds only in-frame ones; the method was immunoSEQ multiplex PCR. The repertoire holds some 160,000 clones, with 86% as singletons. Sequencing was performed on PBMCs. The origin of the receptors is a woman under 30 in good health and CMV-seronegative.

J is TRBJ2-5 and V is TRBV21-1; the D call of TRBD1 is as the table states it, not checked on the DNA. TRBV21-1 is tagged as a pseudogene. This CDR3 is built from 17 residues. CDR3 residues: CASSTPNRGVGEETQYF. The CDR3 DNA reads as TGTGCCAGCAGCACCCCAAACAGGGGGGTTGGCGAGGAGACCCAGTACTTC.

In regard to this clone: One end of the junction varies from germline; a read error may be responsible. The CDR3: CSSSLREQYF. CDR3 DNA sequence: TGTTCCAGCAGCTTACGCGAGCAGTACTTC. The gene calls are TRBV7-9 and TRBJ2-7; D uncertain. Germline CDR1 SEHNR, CDR2 FQNEAQ (reference sequence). The CDR3 is 10 residues long.

The chain has TRBV19 and TRBJ2-7; D is uncertain. The CDR3 totals 11 residues. V was pared by 10 bases and J by 3 bases, with 10 bases between. Germline V gives CDR1 LNHDA, CDR2 SQIVND (reference sequence). CDR3 sequence: CATRVNYEQYF. The DNA for the CDR3 is TGTGCCACCCGGGTAAACTACGAGCAGTACTTC.

As for this clone: The junction differs from germline at one of its ends, possibly a read error. The rearrangement uses TRBV7-9 and TRBJ1-1; possibly TRBD1 for D (6 bases). Germline V gives CDR1 SEHNR, CDR2 FQNEAQ (reference sequence). The length of the CDR3 is 12 residues. DNA for the CDR3: TGTTCCAGCAGCCCAAGACAGGCTGAAGCTTTCTTT. This codes for CSSSPRQAEAFF.

The CDR3 coding sequence is TGTGCCAGCAGTTTTGGATACCCTGGGCTAGCGGGCCCGAGTGCGAACACCGGGGAGCTGTTTTTT. This codes for CASSFGYPGLAGPSANTGELFF. This chain connects TRBV27 to TRBJ2-2; TRBD2 agrees at 8 bases. V lost 3 bases and J lost 0; bases outside the gene matches: 21. The CDR3 sequence is 22 residues long. Germline CDR1 is MNHEY and CDR2 is SMNVEV (reference sequence).

CDR3 in amino acids: CASSATGTDLIDQFF. In DNA form, the CDR3 reads TGTGCCAGCAGTGCAACCGGGACAGATCTGATCGATCAGTTCTTC. This chain connects TRBV28 to TRBJ2-1; 7 nucleotides agree with TRBD1. The ends lost 5 bases at V and 13 bases at J; junction bases unmatched: 17. The CDR3 sequence is 15 residues long. CDR1 and CDR2 from the germline V gene are MDHEN and SYDVKM.

The chain uses TRBV7-2 and TRBJ1-1; tentatively, D is TRBD1 (6 bases). V was shortened by 3 bases and J by 3 bases, with 11 bases between the two germline ends. This CDR3 is 14 amino acids long. Germline CDR1 is SGHTA and CDR2 is FQGNSA. This CDR3 reads CASSFRSGDTEAFF. The CDR3 DNA sequence: TGTGCCAGCAGCTTCAGGTCAGGGGACACTGAAGCTTTCTTT.

The CDR3 loop reads CASSLGTGGRNEQFF. CDR3 DNA: TGCGCCAGCAGCTTGGGGACAGGAGGGCGCAATGAGCAGTTCTTC. The chain carries TRBV5-1 and TRBJ2-1, with TRBD1 as a possible D gene (7 bases). V gave up 0 bases and J gave up 6 bases, with 13 bases separating them. The CDR3 loop spans 15 amino acids. Germline CDR1 SGHRS, CDR2 YFSETQ.

The V and J genes are TRBV5-1 and TRBJ2-7; 9 bases line up with TRBD1. V was clipped by 4 bases and J by 7 bases; unmatched bases: 15. The CDR3 is made up of 16 amino acids. Germline V lookup: CDR1 SGHRS, CDR2 YFSETQ. CDR3 loop: CASSPPRTGASEEQYF. In nucleotides, the CDR3 is TGCGCCAGCAGCCCCCCTCGGACAGGGGCTTCCGAGGAGCAGTACTTC.

The rearrangement joins TRBV6-5 to TRBJ1-2; 10 bases are a match to TRBD1. Germline V lookup: CDR1 MNHEY, CDR2 SVGAGI. The CDR3 spans 15 residues. Trimming took 4 bases from V and 2 from J; bases not matched to a gene: 4. CDR3 protein: CASSSDRGRNYGYTF. The CDR3 DNA reads TGTGCCAGCAGTTCTGACAGGGGGCGAAACTATGGCTACACCTTC.

This clone has a handful of counts. The chain recombines TRBV27 with TRBJ2-7; 8 positions match TRBD1. The trim removed 5 bases at V and 4 bases at J, leaving 7 bases unmatched. Germline V gene sequence: CDR1 MNHEY, CDR2 SMNVEV (reference sequence). The CDR3 has 14 residues. CDR3 region: CASSQGQGFYEQYF. DNA for the CDR3: TGTGCCAGCAGTCAAGGACAGGGATTTTACGAGCAGTACTTC.